The 16 T cell receptor beta chains in this list originate from one sample, sequenced in a study of spatial heterogeneity in lung cancer. Documented time point: sample taken at primary tumor resection. Tumor, nontumor lung or frozen PBMC supplied whole RNA that was sequenced unsorted. TCRdb passed the 5' RACE reads through MiXCR, listing each CDR3 protein once. Among roughly 49,000 distinct CDR3 sequences listed, roughly 6.5% were seen once. The starting material was PBMCs, obtained at surgery. The receptors were sampled from a female donor with early-stage non-small cell lung cancer.

This clonotype appeared many times. This CDR3 is CASSRGSLYNDEQFF. The CDR3 DNA sequence: TGTGCCAGCAGCCGCGGGTCTCTCTACAATGATGAGCAGTTCTTC. The chain carries TRBV11-2 and TRBJ2-1; D possibly corresponds to TRBD2 (5 bases). Germline CDR1 SGHAT, CDR2 FQNNGV. The CDR3 has 15 residues. The V and J ends lost 5 bases and 8 bases respectively, with 19 bases between them.

This clonotype appeared many times. This chain links TRBV7-2 with TRBJ1-4; 9 nucleotides agree with TRBD1. Germline lookup yields CDR1 SGHTA and CDR2 FQGNSA. V dropped 6 bases and J dropped 8; count of bases not matched to a gene: 7. The CDR3 has 14 amino acids. CDR3 DNA sequence: TGTGCCAGCAGTTCTAGGACAGGGGAGGAAAAACTGTTTTTT. It yields the protein CASSSRTGEEKLFF.

Ten or more counts support this clonotype. V and J are TRBV5-1 and TRBJ2-3; no definite D call. The CDR3 loop spans 15 amino acids. Germline loops: CDR1 SGHRS, CDR2 YFSETQ. Trimming stripped 2 bases from V and 6 bases from J, with 16 bases between. The CDR3 sequence is CASSFERPRQDTQYF. CDR3 DNA: TGCGCCAGCAGCTTCGAACGGCCTCGGCAGGATACGCAGTATTTT.

The V call is TRBV19, the J call TRBJ1-2; TRBD1 is a possible D gene (5 bases). The CDR3 spans 11 residues. With 8 bases removed from V and 7 bases from J, the gap between germline ends came to 11 bases. Germline V gene data show CDR1 as LNHDA and CDR2 as SQIVND (reference sequence). The CDR3 loop reads CASSWGFGYTF. CDR3 sequence (DNA): TGTGCCAGTTCCTGGGGCTTTGGCTACACCTTC.

This clonotype was counted at least ten times. One junction end disagrees with the germline gene, perhaps due to a read error. The genes are TRBV20-1 and TRBJ1-2; D uncertain. This CDR3 is built from 8 residues. Germline values: CDR1 DFQATT, CDR2 SNEGSKA (reference sequence). CDR3 nucleotide sequence: TGCAGTGCTAGCGGGGAGTTCTTC. This sequence encodes CSASGEFF.

This clonotype was picked up a small number of times. The chain carries TRBV19 and TRBJ2-2; no clear D. The CDR3 loop spans 13 amino acids. Germline lookup yields CDR1 LNHDA and CDR2 SQIVND (reference sequence). Trimming took 7 bases from V and 0 from J, leaving 6 bases between them. The CDR3 sequence: CASNQANTGELFF. Written as DNA, the CDR3 is TGTGCCAGTAACCAGGCGAACACCGGGGAGCTGTTTTTT.

This clonotype was seen many times. V and J are TRBV28 and TRBJ2-3, with 10 bases that match TRBD2. Germline CDR1 MDHEN, CDR2 SYDVKM. The CDR3 is 16 amino acids. With 1 base clipped from V and 6 bases from J, the junction kept 7 bases outside the gene matches. CDR3 DNA sequence: TGTGCCAGCAGTTTATCTCTTAGCGGGGGGAGGGATACGCAGTATTTT. It is translated as CASSLSLSGGRDTQYF.

Remarks on this clonotype: A read error is possible here, since a much larger clone lies one base away. Written as DNA, the CDR3 is TGCGCCAGCAGCTGGACATCTCTGAACTCTGGAAACACCATATATTTT. Amino acids: CASSWTSLNSGNTIYF. This chain links TRBV5-1 with TRBJ1-3; D is perhaps TRBD1 (5 bases). Germline V lookup: CDR1 SGHRS, CDR2 YFSETQ. The CDR3 length is 16 residues. Trimming stripped 3 bases from V and 0 bases from J, with 13 bases between.

This clonotype came up many times. The chain combines TRBV5-4 with TRBJ2-1; 7 bases are a match to TRBD2. The CDR3 consists of 17 residues. The germline V gene has CDR1 SGHNT and CDR2 YYREEE (reference sequence). The V and J ends lost 1 base and 0 bases, in that order; junction bases with no gene match: 7. This chain's CDR3 is CASSLSIWGGSYNEQFF. The CDR3 DNA reads TGTGCCAGCAGCTTGTCAATTTGGGGGGGCTCCTACAATGAGCAGTTCTTC.

In its sample, this clonotype was seen many times. V gene TRBV29-1 combines with J gene TRBJ1-1, with D maybe TRBD1 (6 bases). The CDR3 runs 13 residues. Trimming removed 4 bases at V and 2 bases at J, with 11 bases between. Germline V gene data show CDR1 as SQVTM and CDR2 as ANQGSEA. CDR3 region: CSVGVGGNTEAFF. The CDR3 bases are TGCAGCGTTGGGGTAGGGGGAAACACTGAAGCTTTCTTT.

This clonotype occurred a few times. The chain is built from TRBV27 and TRBJ2-7; D gene unclear. The CDR3 spans 13 residues. The ends were cut back, 8 bases at V and 4 bases at J, with 15 bases in the middle. Per germline, CDR1 MNHEY and CDR2 SMNVEV (reference sequence). CDR3 nucleotides: TGTGCCAGCTCCGAGGTAAACCGATACGAGCAGTACTTC. The encoded protein is CASSEVNRYEQYF.

This clonotype showed up many times. The chain combines TRBV29-1 with TRBJ1-1; 7 bases match TRBD1. The CDR3 contains 13 residues. Trimming cost V 7 bases and J 0 bases; bases outside gene matches: 5. Germline-derived CDR1 and CDR2 are SQVTM and ANQGSEA. CDR3 sequence reads: CSARTGLNTEAFF. The CDR3 DNA reads TGCAGCGCCCGGACAGGACTGAACACTGAAGCTTTCTTT. The whole variable domain, filled in from reference TRBV29-1 and TRBJ1-1, reads SAVISQKPSRDICQRGTSLTIQCQVDSQVTMMFWYRQQPGQSLTLIATANQGSEATYESGFVIDKFPISRPNLTFSTLTVSNMSPEDSSIYLCSARTGLNTEAFFGQGTRLTVV.

The CDR3 nucleotides read TGCGCCAGCAGCTTGAGGGGCGGGGGAAAGGGTGAGCAGTTCTTC. Its translation is CASSLRGGGKGEQFF. V is TRBV5-1 and J is TRBJ2-1, with 7 bases fitting TRBD2. CDR3 size: 15 residues. V gave up 1 base and J gave up 9 bases; unmatched junction bases: 10. Germline lookup yields CDR1 SGHRS and CDR2 YFSETQ.

This clonotype was detected many times. The V call is TRBV5-4, the J call TRBJ2-7, with TRBD1 matching over 7 bases. Unmatched junction bases numbered 3, after V lost 0 bases and J lost 6 bases. This CDR3 has 13 amino acids. Germline assignment: CDR1 SGHNT and CDR2 YYREEE (reference sequence). CDR3 region: CASSLDRGPEQYF. The DNA for the CDR3 is TGTGCCAGCAGCTTGGACAGGGGCCCCGAGCAGTACTTC.

This clonotype has just a few counts. The chain carries TRBV4-3 and TRBJ2-2; D not resolved. V lost 4 bases and J lost 1, with 10 bases in between. There are 15 residues in the CDR3. Germline CDR1 reads LGHNA; CDR2 reads YSLEER. CDR3 sequence (DNA): TGCGCCAGCAGCCCCTACCAAGTGAACACCGGGGAGCTGTTTTTT. Protein: CASSPYQVNTGELFF.

The sample holds many counts of this clonotype. The chain uses TRBV12-3 or TRBV12-4 and TRBJ1-4; 8 bases line up with TRBD1. This CDR3 has 17 amino acids. V gave up 3 bases and J gave up 2 bases; unmatched junction bases: 8. CDR3 region: CASSFSLQGATNEKLFF. Here the CDR3 DNA reads TGTGCCAGCAGTTTCTCCCTTCAGGGGGCGACTAATGAAAAACTGTTTTTT.